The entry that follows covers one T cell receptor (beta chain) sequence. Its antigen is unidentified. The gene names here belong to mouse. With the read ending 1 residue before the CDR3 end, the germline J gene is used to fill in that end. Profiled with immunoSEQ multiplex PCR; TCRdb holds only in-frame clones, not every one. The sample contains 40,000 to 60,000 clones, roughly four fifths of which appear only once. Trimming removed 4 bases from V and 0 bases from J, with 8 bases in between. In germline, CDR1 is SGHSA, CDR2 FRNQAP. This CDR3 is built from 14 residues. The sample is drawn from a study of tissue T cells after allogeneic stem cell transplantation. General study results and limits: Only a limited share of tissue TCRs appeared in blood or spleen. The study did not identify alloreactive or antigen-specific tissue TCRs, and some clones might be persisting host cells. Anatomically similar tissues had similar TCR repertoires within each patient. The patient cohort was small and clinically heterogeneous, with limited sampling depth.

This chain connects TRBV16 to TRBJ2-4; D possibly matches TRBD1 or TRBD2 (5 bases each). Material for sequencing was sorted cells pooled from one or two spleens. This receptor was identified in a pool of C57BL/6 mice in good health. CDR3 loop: CASSSGGSQNTLYF. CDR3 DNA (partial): TGTGCAAGCAGCTCCGGGGGAAGTCAAAACACCTTGTAC.